These 2 T cell receptor beta chains were sequenced from one sample in a study of PD-1 blockade in classical Hodgkin lymphoma. TCRdb's table, derived via immunoSEQ multiplex PCR, lists solely in-frame clones and lacks some. This sample has 19,000 or so clones; 87% occur once, and the top ten carry over 6%. Time point noted: newly diagnosed, previously untreated cHL patient sample. The authors enriched CD8+ T cells from thawed PBMCs via magnetic negative selection. Material: CD8+ T cells from blood. These receptors came from a human donor with classical Hodgkin lymphoma.

This chain uses TRBV16 with TRBJ2-1; D is undetermined. CDR1 and CDR2 (germline): KGHSY, FQNENV. Trimming shortened V by 0 bases and J by 9 bases, and 12 bases separated the two germline ends. CDR3 size: 14 residues. CDR3 coding DNA: TGTGCCAGCAGCCAATCTATCGTCGAAGGTGAGCAGTTCTTC. The encoded protein is CASSQSIVEGEQFF.

The chain employs TRBV5-5 and TRBJ1-3; D ambiguous. Germline CDR1 is SGHKS and CDR2 is YYEKEE (reference sequence). V lost 4 bases and J 15 bases, leaving 8 bases between the germline ends. This CDR3 contains 9 residues. CDR3 DNA: TGTGCCAGCAGCCACGAGGGATATTTT. It specifies CASSHEGYF.